These T cell receptor beta chains were read from a single sample in a study of metastatic and nonmetastatic thyroid tumors. Using MiXCR, TCRdb reanalyzed the PCR reads. The sample has under 6,500 clones, roughly 30% seen once. The sequenced material came from adjacent normal tissue. The receptors were gathered from a female donor with papillary thyroid cancer or a benign thyroid nodule (not recorded which). Some clones in this sample may be carry-over from other donors' samples. CDR3s include the opening cysteine and the closing phenylalanine or tryptophan. Each record gives: D gene, V gene, CDR3 protein. D genes are given only for firm matches.

>NA|TRBV4-3
CASSQDSGTGQPQHF
>TRBD2|TRBV11-3
CASIPPWRGGANQHFF
>NA|TRBV12-3/TRBV12-4
CASSPLGLSTDTQYF
>NA|TRBV14
CASRIDGSGGYTF
>NA|TRBV5-8
CASSPDSLQETQYF
>NA|TRBV5-1
CASSIRQGYEQYF
>TRBD1|TRBV27
CASSEDRTGPSPLHF
>NA|TRBV2
CASSEAGGAGFGYTF
>TRBD1|TRBV9
CASSATGGRANVLTF
>NA|TRBV18
CASSPNISSYNEQFF
>TRBD1|TRBV7-9
CASSPGQNLYGYTF
>NA|TRBV10-3
CAISEGSGRKTQYF
>NA|TRBV27
CASKPAGSSARYYEQYF
>NA|TRBV4-1
CASSPGPTALDGYTF
>NA|TRBV5-1
CASSLEQALRTDTQYF
>NA|TRBV20-1
CSARLGGSNQPQHF
>TRBD1|TRBV2
CASTQGASYYGYTF
>NA|TRBV6-1
CASSLGPVLDGYTF
>TRBD2|TRBV5-1
CASSFIGGAGETQYF
>TRBD1|TRBV20-1
CSASRQGTQYF
>TRBD1|TRBV20-1
CSATGGNSPLHF
>NA|TRBV3-1
CASSQDLNEQFF
>TRBD2|TRBV6-1
CASSDTGTSGINEQFF
>NA|TRBV6-1
CASSESPEPGEQYF
>TRBD1|TRBV24-1
CATSDKTGDANEQFF
>NA|TRBV27
CASSFGTLTGELFF
>NA|TRBV5-4
CASSPEPGTNTEAFF
>NA|TRBV12-3/TRBV12-4
CASSLIPQGRGYTF
>NA|TRBV10-1
CASSESKAGGYNEQFF
>TRBD2|TRBV19
CASSDREGTYEQYF
>NA|TRBV2
CASRERSTDVFGYTF
>TRBD1|TRBV6-1
CASRRGSNTEAFF
>NA|TRBV6-6
CASSYEGVPTDTQYF
>NA|TRBV28
CSSSQLTGAGANVLTF
>TRBD1|TRBV6-1
CASSSTGGSNQPQHF
>TRBD1|TRBV12-3/TRBV12-4
CASSPSQGRAEAFF
>NA|TRBV7-9
CASSLTATNYGYTF
>NA|TRBV20-1
CSARSLASYEQYF
>NA|TRBV6-5
CASREDGYTF
>TRBD1|TRBV5-4
CASSLGVWGQGRWGEQFF
>NA|TRBV2
CASRTQAYEQYF
>NA|TRBV20-1
CSATPTSLESGNTIYF
>NA|TRBV7-9
CASAYLQGTQETQYF
>NA|TRBV11-2
CASSFRGPNTGELFF
>TRBD2|TRBV11-2
CASSLLSTSGFPYEQYF
>NA|TRBV28
CASKLSGFSYEQYF
>NA|TRBV6-1
CASSEGYPNEQFF
>NA|TRBV7-9
CAMSSSYNEQFF
>TRBD2|TRBV20-1
CSARVAGGGSGANVLTF
>TRBD1|TRBV6-2/TRBV6-3
CASSYTRTGGETQYF
>NA|TRBV7-8
CASSPGNEQFF
>NA|TRBV7-2
CASNPPPRGYTF
>NA|TRBV6-6
CASSYSYDRRVFGYTF
>NA|TRBV6-1
CASRQGFNYGYTF
>NA|TRBV6-1
CASNPTRTPTGELFF
>NA|TRBV20-1
CSARGDIDYEQYF
>NA|TRBV20-1
CSARLSRGSYTQYF
>TRBD1|TRBV6-5
CASSFNFWDRGQSGYTF
>NA|TRBV2
CASRGSFPKQFF